The clone carrying this T cell receptor (beta chain) was observed a handful of times. Antigen: not known. The data were taken from a study of T cell repertoires in cytomegalovirus infection. Study results and caveats: Clonotypes of TCR beta that were HLA-C-restricted and CMV-specific dominated the ex vivo response.

TCRdb recomputed calls from the reads with MiXCR, one row per CDR3 protein. The data contain more than 400,000 distinct CDR3 sequences, approximately 25% of them singletons. The sequenced material came from PBMCs. The sequence was obtained from a human donor in good health (CMV status not recorded). Some clones in this sample may be carry-over from other donors' samples.

CDR3 sequence: CASSSPGQTMNTEAFF. CDR3 in DNA: TGTGCCAGCAGCTCCCCGGGACAGACGATGAACACTGAAGCTTTCTTT. The chain employs TRBV7-9 and TRBJ1-1; 7 bases are shared with TRBD1. This CDR3 spans 16 amino acids. Trimming removed 4 bases from V and 0 bases from J; junction bases left unmatched: 8. In germline, CDR1 is SEHNR, CDR2 FQNEAQ (reference sequence).